This T cell receptor (beta chain) was identified during a study of cytotoxic CD8 clonotypes in ibrutinib-treated CLL. About the study: With a range of 6 to 36, the median treatment time before response samples were taken was more than 10 months.

To note about this clone: What it recognizes is unknown.

Sequencing was performed with immunoSEQ multiplex PCR; in TCRdb, only in-frame clones are kept and a portion is missing. The sample lists 200,000 or so clones, approximately 75% occurring once. V lost 4 bases and J lost 2, with 18 bases in between. Germline V CDR1 and CDR2: SGDLS, YYNGEE. This CDR3 is 17 amino acids long. Study conclusions and caveats: Public clonotypes, an uncommon group, contracted or remained stable on treatment.

This chain joins TRBV9 and TRBJ2-2; D may be TRBD1 or TRBD2 (7 bases each). This TCR came from a human donor with chronic lymphocytic leukemia. The source was PBMCs, collected after 12 months of ibrutinib treatment. The CDR3 loop is CASSQGGDSINTGELFF. The CDR3 nucleotides read TGTGCCAGCAGCCAAGGGGGGGACAGCATAAACACCGGGGAGCTGTTTTTT.